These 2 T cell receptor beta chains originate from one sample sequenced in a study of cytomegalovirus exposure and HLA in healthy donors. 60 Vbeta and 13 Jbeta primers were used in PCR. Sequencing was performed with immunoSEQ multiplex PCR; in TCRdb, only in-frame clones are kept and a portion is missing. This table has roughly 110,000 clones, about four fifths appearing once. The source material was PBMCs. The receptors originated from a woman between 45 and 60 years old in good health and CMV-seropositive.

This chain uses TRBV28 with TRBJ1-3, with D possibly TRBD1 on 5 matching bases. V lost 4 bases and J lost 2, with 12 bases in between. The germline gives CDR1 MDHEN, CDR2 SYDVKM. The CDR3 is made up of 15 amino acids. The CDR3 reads CASSSQGLAGNTIYF. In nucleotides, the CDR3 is TGTGCCAGCAGTTCCCAGGGTTTAGCTGGAAACACCATATATTTT.

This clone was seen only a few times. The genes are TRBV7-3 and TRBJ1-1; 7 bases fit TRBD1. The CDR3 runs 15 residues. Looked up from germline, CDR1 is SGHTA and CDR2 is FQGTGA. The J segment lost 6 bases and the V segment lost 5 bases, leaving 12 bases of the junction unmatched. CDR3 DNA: TGTGCCAGCAGCCCATCCCGCGGGCAGGGGGCTGAAGCTTTCTTT. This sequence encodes CASSPSRGQGAEAFF.